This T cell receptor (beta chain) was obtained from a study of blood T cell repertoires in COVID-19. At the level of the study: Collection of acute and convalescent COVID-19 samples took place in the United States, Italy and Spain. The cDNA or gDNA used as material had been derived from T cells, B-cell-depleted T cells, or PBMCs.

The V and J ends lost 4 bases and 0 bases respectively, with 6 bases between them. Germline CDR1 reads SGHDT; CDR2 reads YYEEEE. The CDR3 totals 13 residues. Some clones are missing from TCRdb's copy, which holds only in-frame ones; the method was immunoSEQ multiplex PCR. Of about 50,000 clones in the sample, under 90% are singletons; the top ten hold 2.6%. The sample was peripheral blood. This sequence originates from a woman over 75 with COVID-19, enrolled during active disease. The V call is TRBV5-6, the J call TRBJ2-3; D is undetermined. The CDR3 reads CASSVTSTDTQYF. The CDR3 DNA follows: TGTGCCAGCAGCGTCACTAGCACAGATACGCAGTATTTT.